These T cell receptor beta chains were read from a single sample in a study of T cells in Graves' hyperthyroidism and ophthalmopathy. TCRdb recomputed calls from the multiplex PCR reads with MiXCR, one row per CDR3 protein. The sample includes approximately 600,000 distinct CDR3 sequences, 11% to 15% of them seen just once. Sequenced material: blood. The receptors come from a woman in her twenties or thirties with Graves' hyperthyroidism that later progressed to Graves' ophthalmopathy. The CDR3 runs from the conserved cysteine through the conserved F or W. A D gene is named only where the DNA matches it firmly. For some rows the clone size is stated as once, few or many, or as a class when expanded; others skip it.

>NA|few|TRBV18|TRBJ1-1
TGTGCCAGCAGTACTGAGACAGGCGCTGAAGCTTTCTTT
CASSTETGAEAFF
>NA|NA|TRBV5-1|TRBJ1-3
TGCGCCAGCAGCTTCCGACCGACAGGAGAGGCTCTGGGGAACACCATATATTTT
CASSFRPTGEALGNTIYF
>TRBD1|many|TRBV7-8|TRBJ1-1
TGTGCCAGCAGCTTAATGTCAGGGGGCACTGAAGCTTTCTTT
CASSLMSGGTEAFF
>NA|many|TRBV5-1|TRBJ1-1
TGCGCCAGCAGCTTGTTTGGAGACAACACTGAAGCTTTCTTT
CASSLFGDNTEAFF
>NA|many|TRBV24-1|TRBJ1-4
TGTGCCACCAGTGAGGGCAGGGAGCCTGAAAAACTGTTTTTT
CATSEGREPEKLFF
>NA|many|TRBV3-1|TRBJ2-5
TGTGCCAGCAGCCCAAGGGTTGCCGGGGAGACCCAGTACTTC
CASSPRVAGETQYF
>NA|many|TRBV12-3/TRBV12-4|TRBJ1-6
TGTGCCAGCAGTCTCCCGAATTCACCCCTCCACTTT
CASSLPNSPLHF
>NA|NA|TRBV12-5|TRBJ2-7
TGTGCTAGTGCCAATACCGGGCTGTACGAGCAGTACTTC
CASANTGLYEQYF
>NA|NA|TRBV6-1|TRBJ1-6
TGTGCCAGCGATTTGGGGGGCGCGGGATCACCCCTCCACTTT
CASDLGGAGSPLHF
>NA|many|TRBV29-1|TRBJ2-3
TGCAGCGTTGGGGGCTACTTGGATACGCAGTATTTT
CSVGGYLDTQYF
>NA|many|TRBV10-3|TRBJ2-2
TGTGCCATCAAGGACACCGGGGAGCTGTTTTTT
CAIKDTGELFF
>NA|many|TRBV12-3/TRBV12-4|TRBJ1-6
TGTGCCAGCAGTTCACTATTACAGACACCCCTCCACTTT
CASSSLLQTPLHF
>NA|many|TRBV27|TRBJ2-1
TGTGCCAGCATGGACAGCCAAACTCCCGAGCAGTTCTTC
CASMDSQTPEQFF
>NA|NA|TRBV20-1|TRBJ1-5
TGCAGTGCCAGATGGGGCGGGGGTAGCAATCAGCCCCAGCATTTT
CSARWGGGSNQPQHF
>TRBD2|many|TRBV27|TRBJ2-1
TGTGCCAGCAGTTTGAGGGTCCGGGAGGGGGGAGAAGAGCAGTTCTTC
CASSLRVREGGEEQFF
>NA|NA|TRBV20-1|TRBJ2-7
TGCAGTGCTAACGGGATCAGCTCCTACGAGCAGTACTTC
CSANGISSYEQYF
>NA|few|TRBV5-6|TRBJ2-7
TGTGCCAGCAGCCGACTTCTCGGGACGGTAACCTACGAGCAGTACTTC
CASSRLLGTVTYEQYF
>NA|many|TRBV12-3/TRBV12-4|TRBJ1-6
TGTGCCAGCAGTCGGGGGGTGGACAACAATTCACCCCTCCACTTT
CASSRGVDNNSPLHF
>TRBD1|many|TRBV28|TRBJ2-1
TGTGCCAGCAGGGTACCTGGACAGGGGTACAATGAGCAGTTCTTC
CASRVPGQGYNEQFF
>NA|many|TRBV7-2|TRBJ1-5
TGTGCCAGCAGCTGGGACAATCAGCCCCAGCATTTT
CASSWDNQPQHF
>NA|few|TRBV4-3|TRBJ2-7
TGCGCCAGCAGCCAAGGGGCGGGGCCCTCCTACGAGCAGTACTTC
CASSQGAGPSYEQYF
>TRBD2|many|TRBV6-2/TRBV6-3|TRBJ2-1
TGTGCCAGCAGTTACTCAGCGGGAGGGCCCAATGAGCAGTTCTTC
CASSYSAGGPNEQFF
>NA|many|TRBV12-3/TRBV12-4|TRBJ2-1
TGTGCCAGCAGTTCCCACGCCTTAGGCAATGAGCAGTTCTTC
CASSSHALGNEQFF
>TRBD1|many|TRBV12-5|TRBJ2-7
TGTGCTAGTGGTTTGGTACAGGGGGCGAAAGGCACCTACGAGCAGTACTTC
CASGLVQGAKGTYEQYF
>TRBD1|many|TRBV11-1|TRBJ2-7
TGTGCCAGCAGCTACTTGACAGGGACCTACGAGCAGTACTTC
CASSYLTGTYEQYF
>TRBD2|many|TRBV27|TRBJ2-7
TGTGCCAGCAGTGCCCCCCTCGGAAGGGAGGGCCGTGGTGAGCAGTACTTC
CASSAPLGREGRGEQYF
>NA|many|TRBV12-3/TRBV12-4|TRBJ2-3
TGTGCCAGCGGGCCGACAGATACGCAGTATTTT
CASGPTDTQYF
>TRBD2|many|TRBV12-3/TRBV12-4|TRBJ2-1
TGTGCCAGCAGTTTAGGGGTTAGCGGGACCGTTGAGCAGTTCTTC
CASSLGVSGTVEQFF
>NA|many|TRBV19|TRBJ2-1
TGTGCCAGTAAGGGCTATCTCGATGAGCAGTTCTTC
CASKGYLDEQFF
>TRBD1|many|TRBV24-1|TRBJ1-1
TGTGCCACCAGTGATTCTGGCAGGGGGTTAGGTGAAGCTTTCTTT
CATSDSGRGLGEAFF
>NA|NA|TRBV19|TRBJ1-5
TGTGCCTCCGGGGTAGAGCCCCAGCATTTT
CASGVEPQHF
>NA|many|TRBV3-1|TRBJ2-3
TGTGCCAGCAGCCTGCTGCGGGGTAACGCGCCTCCGCCTAGCACAGATACGCAGTATTTT
CASSLLRGNAPPPSTDTQYF
>NA|many|TRBV28|TRBJ2-7
TGTGCCAGCAGTCCGGGACTCTCCTTCTCCTACGAGCAGTACTTC
CASSPGLSFSYEQYF